This entry features one T cell receptor (beta chain) sequence. Antigen: not known. The sample belongs to a study of blood T cells in healthy people across ages. Study-wide results and caveats: Higher diversity, along with more naive CD4+ cells, distinguished long-lived donors from aged donors. TCR beta diversity tracked closely with naive T cell percentage.

Using a J-beta primer mix together with a sample-barcoded 5' primer, a second PCR was run for 7 to 11 cycles. TCRdb re-analysed the 5' RACE reads in MiXCR, keeping a single row per CDR3 protein. Altogether approximately 800,000 distinct CDR3 sequences are present, around a quarter being singletons, with the ten largest covering roughly 3.8%. The germline V gene has CDR1 SEHNR and CDR2 FQNEAQ (reference sequence). The CDR3 is 14 amino acids. The same data also contributed to another study, on T cells of mothers and their children.

The rearrangement links TRBV7-9 to TRBJ2-1; a weak D match, TRBD1 (5 bases). The J call may be incorrect, as the DNA end agrees better with TRBJ2-5. Material: blood. The sequence was obtained from a boy younger than 18 in good health. CDR3 nucleotides: TGTGCCAGCAGCTCAATGACAGATCGGGAGACCCAGTACTTC. Its protein is CASSSMTDRETQYF.